This record covers a single T cell receptor (beta chain). What it recognizes is unknown. These data are taken from a study of cytomegalovirus exposure and HLA in healthy donors. The CDR3 runs to 17 residues. The germline V gene has CDR1 MDHEN and CDR2 SYDVKM. J lost 2 bases, V lost 5 bases, and 14 bases had no gene match. Study-wide results and limits: A list of roughly 160 TCR beta chains associated with cytomegalovirus was given.

Primers: 60 Vbeta forward and 13 Jbeta reverse. Produced via immunoSEQ multiplex PCR; TCRdb's table is partial and in-frame only. The table has approximately 140,000 clones, about four fifths seen once; the top ten hold less than 0.75%. The sequencing sample was made of PBMCs. The sequence came from a young man in good health and CMV-seronegative. The V and J genes are TRBV28 and TRBJ2-7; 8 nucleotides agree with TRBD1. The CDR3 region is CASSPTWTGPPPYEQYF. The CDR3 DNA sequence: TGTGCCAGCAGTCCAACCTGGACAGGGCCCCCCCCCTACGAGCAGTACTTC.